A selection of T cell receptor beta chains follows, all from one sample in a study of T cells in localized non-small cell lung cancer. Data came from immunoSEQ multiplex PCR; TCRdb stores just in-frame clones and leaves some out. The table lists about 70,000 clones, about nine tenths of them singletons. The sequencing used peripheral blood, collected before any cancer treatment. Receptor source: a male donor at least 60 years old with stage III squamous cell lung carcinoma. Both conserved end residues are part of each CDR3. The D gene is left open where the match is weak. Expanded clones get a size class; other rows say once, few or many, or leave the size out.

>TRBJ1-2|TRBV5-1|-|TRBD1
TGCGCCAGCAGCTACACCGGGACAGGGGTCGAAGGCTACACCTTC
CASSYTGTGVEGYTF
>TRBJ1-1|TRBV19|few|-
TGTGCCAGTAGTAGGACAGAGATTCGGACTGAAGCTTTCTTT
CASSRTEIRTEAFF
>TRBJ1-2|TRBV5-1|-|TRBD1
TGCGCCAGCAGCTTGGATGGGACAGGGGCGTTGGGGAACTATGGCTACACCTTC
CASSLDGTGALGNYGYTF
>TRBJ1-2|TRBV19|few|-
TGTGCCAGTAGCAGGGACCCAAGGAACTATGGCTACACCTTC
CASSRDPRNYGYTF
>TRBJ1-3|TRBV30|-|-
TGTGCCTGGAGGGAGAGGGGTGGAAACACCATATATTTT
CAWRERGGNTIYF
>TRBJ2-2|TRBV28|-|TRBD1
TGTGCCAGCAGTCCATCGTCTCACAGGGGGAGCACCGGGGAGCTGTTTTTT
CASSPSSHRGSTGELFF
>TRBJ1-2|TRBV9|-|TRBD1
TGTGCCAGCAGCGTAGCAGGGACAGGGGACTATGGCTACACCTTC
CASSVAGTGDYGYTF
>TRBJ1-1|TRBV5-1|-|-
TGCGCCAGCAGCCCCCGTCGAGGAAGGAACACTGAAGCTTTCTTT
CASSPRRGRNTEAFF
>TRBJ1-2|TRBV4-3|-|-
TGCGCCAGCAGCCAAGCGATCGGGCAGACGACTAACTATGGCTACACCTTC
CASSQAIGQTTNYGYTF
>TRBJ1-2|TRBV5-1|-|-
TGCGCCAGCAGCTTGGGCATCTTAAACTATGGCTACACCTTC
CASSLGILNYGYTF
>TRBJ2-7|TRBV7-2|-|-
TGTGCCAGCAGCTTAATAATCGGCTACGAGCAGTACTTC
CASSLIIGYEQYF
>TRBJ1-1|TRBV11-2|-|-
TGTGCCAGCAGCTTAGATCTCGGGTTTAGTGAAGCTTTCTTT
CASSLDLGFSEAFF
>TRBJ2-2|TRBV28|-|-
TGTGCCAGCACCGACACCCACGCGAACACCGGGGAGCTGTTTTTT
CASTDTHANTGELFF
>TRBJ1-5|TRBV20-1|-|-
TGCAGTGCTAGGTGGGCTCAAAGCGAGCATTTT
CSARWAQSEHF
>TRBJ2-1|TRBV5-1|-|TRBD1
TGCGCCAGCAGACCGACAGGGGTAGGGGAGCAGTTCTTC
CASRPTGVGEQFF
>TRBJ2-3|TRBV7-2|-|-
TGTGCCAGCAGCTTAGGCAAGGGAGATACGCAGTATTTT
CASSLGKGDTQYF
>TRBJ2-2|TRBV7-3|-|TRBD1
TGTGCCAGCAGCCCTCTAAGACAGGGTCGGGCCACCGGGGAGCTGTTTTTT
CASSPLRQGRATGELFF
>TRBJ2-7|TRBV6-5|-|-
TGTGCCAGCAGTTACCCGGGGCCCTATGACGAGCAGTACTTC
CASSYPGPYDEQYF
>TRBJ2-2|TRBV4-1|-|-
TGCGCCAGCAGCCAAGAACAGGCAAACACCGGGGAGCTGTTTTTT
CASSQEQANTGELFF
>TRBJ2-3|TRBV29-1|once|-
TGCAGCGGGGGGGATCCCAGAGGTGTGTCTAGCACAGATACGCAGTATTTT
CSGGDPRGVSSTDTQYF
>TRBJ2-5|TRBV7-2|-|TRBD2
TGTGCCAGCAGCACGGGACTAGCGGGGGAGACCCAGTACTTC
CASSTGLAGETQYF
>TRBJ1-4|TRBV18|-|-
TGTGCCAGCTCACGGACAGACCCTGCAACTAATGAAAAACTGTTTTTT
CASSRTDPATNEKLFF
>TRBJ1-5|TRBV28|-|-
TGTGCCAGCAGTTTTGAGGTGCAGCCCCAGCATTTT
CASSFEVQPQHF
>TRBJ1-2|TRBV5-1|-|TRBD1
TGCGCCAGCAGCGGGGGACAGGGAGGCGGCTACACCTTC
CASSGGQGGGYTF
>TRBJ1-1|TRBV2|-|-
TGTGCCAGCAAGGAGGTCACTGAAGCTTTCTTT
CASKEVTEAFF
>TRBJ2-3|TRBV18|-|-
TGTGCCAGCTCACCACCGGGGGGCCCAGATACGCAGTATTTT
CASSPPGGPDTQYF
>TRBJ1-2|TRBV30|-|-
TGTGCCTGGATAAGCGGAGGGCCGCGAGGCTACACCTTC
CAWISGGPRGYTF
>TRBJ1-3|TRBV30|-|-
TGTGCCTGGGTGGGTAGTGGAAACACCATATATTTT
CAWVGSGNTIYF
>TRBJ2-1|TRBV11-2|-|-
TGTGCCAGCAGCTTAGAGTCTTACGGGACCGGACCTACGGATGAGCAGTTCTTC
CASSLESYGTGPTDEQFF
>TRBJ2-1|TRBV27|-|TRBD2
TGTGCCAGCACCTTAGCGGGCCTCTCCTACAATGAGCAGTTCTTC
CASTLAGLSYNEQFF
>TRBJ2-1|TRBV7-2|once|TRBD2
TGTGCCAGCAGCTCCTTAGCGGGGGACGTTGAGCAGTTCTTC
CASSSLAGDVEQFF
>TRBJ2-3|TRBV11-2|-|-
TGTGCCAGCAGCTTAAATCCTAGCACAGATACGCAGTATTTT
CASSLNPSTDTQYF
>TRBJ2-4|TRBV4-2|once|-
TGTGCCAGCAGCCAAGATTTTGGGGGGCCAAAAAACATTCAGTACTTC
CASSQDFGGPKNIQYF
>TRBJ2-5|TRBV21-1|-|-
TGTGCCAGCAGCAAGGGCTTTGAGACCCAGTACTTC
CASSKGFETQYF
>TRBJ1-1|TRBV2|once|-
TGTGCCAGCAGATCCCCGGAGGGTGTGACTGAAGCTTTCTTT
CASRSPEGVTEAFF
>TRBJ2-3|TRBV2|-|-
TGTGCCAGCAGTGGAGGGTCAGGGGCCAGCACAGATACGCAGTATTTT
CASSGGSGASTDTQYF
>TRBJ2-2|TRBV13|-|-
TGTGCCAGCATCGCGGACAGACAGAACACCGGGGAGCTGTTTTTT
CASIADRQNTGELFF
>TRBJ1-3|TRBV6-6|-|-
TGTGCCAGCAGTCACGGGACTGCCGGAAACACCATATATTTT
CASSHGTAGNTIYF
>TRBJ1-1|TRBV5-1|-|-
TGCGCCAGCAGCCAAGCAGGAGACACTGAAGCTTTCTTT
CASSQAGDTEAFF
>TRBJ1-3|TRBV27|-|-
TGTGCCAGCAGTTTCCGCAGGGCTGGCTCTGGAAACACCATATATTTT
CASSFRRAGSGNTIYF
>TRBJ1-2|TRBV19|-|TRBD1
TGTGCCAGTAGCCGACAGGGGAATGGCTACACCTTC
CASSRQGNGYTF
>TRBJ1-6|TRBV18|-|-
TGTGCCAGCCAAAGGGCAGAAAATTCACCCCTCCACTTT
CASQRAENSPLHF
>TRBJ2-1|TRBV19|-|-
TGTGCCAGTACAGGGGCCAGGGATTGGCGGGGCCCCTACAATGAGCAGTTCTTC
CASTGARDWRGPYNEQFF
>TRBJ2-1|TRBV7-9|-|-
TGTGCCAGCAGTTCTGTATGGGAGTTCGATGAGCAGTTCTTC
CASSSVWEFDEQFF
>TRBJ2-7|TRBV18|-|TRBD2
TGTGCCAGCTCCGCCGGAGGGGCGGGGGGCTACGAGCAGTACTTC
CASSAGGAGGYEQYF
>TRBJ1-2|TRBV4-3|-|TRBD1
TGCGCCAGCAGCCAAGGTGGGGGAGGGGGCTCCTTTAGGCATGGCTACACCTTC
CASSQGGGGGSFRHGYTF